This note documents a single T cell receptor (beta chain) sequence. Its cognate antigen is unknown. The data were obtained in a study of T-cell memory formation after mild COVID-19. Study-level points and caveats: Prior to infection, memory already included some responding clones, suggesting cross-reactive memory joined.

TCR alpha and TCR beta cDNA libraries with sample barcodes and UMIs came from 5'RACE using constant-segment primers. TCRdb re-called the 5' RACE reads through MiXCR, storing one row per CDR3 protein. The table lists around 53,000 distinct CDR3 sequences, 10% to 15% of them singletons. Germline V CDR1 and CDR2: SEHNR, FQNEAQ (reference sequence). Between the trimmed V and J ends, which lost 4 bases and 4 bases, there was a span of 10 bases. This CDR3 has 13 residues. The TCR was taken from a man aged 18 to 35 who had mild COVID-19 (a few samples of this study predate the infection). Cell type and time point are not known. The chain employs TRBV7-9 and TRBJ2-5; D call uncertain. The sequenced material came from PBMCs or a T cell subset sorted from them (not recorded which). CDR3 residues: CASSSRALETQYF. The DNA for the CDR3 is TGTGCCAGCAGCTCCCGGGCCTTAGAGACCCAGTACTTC.